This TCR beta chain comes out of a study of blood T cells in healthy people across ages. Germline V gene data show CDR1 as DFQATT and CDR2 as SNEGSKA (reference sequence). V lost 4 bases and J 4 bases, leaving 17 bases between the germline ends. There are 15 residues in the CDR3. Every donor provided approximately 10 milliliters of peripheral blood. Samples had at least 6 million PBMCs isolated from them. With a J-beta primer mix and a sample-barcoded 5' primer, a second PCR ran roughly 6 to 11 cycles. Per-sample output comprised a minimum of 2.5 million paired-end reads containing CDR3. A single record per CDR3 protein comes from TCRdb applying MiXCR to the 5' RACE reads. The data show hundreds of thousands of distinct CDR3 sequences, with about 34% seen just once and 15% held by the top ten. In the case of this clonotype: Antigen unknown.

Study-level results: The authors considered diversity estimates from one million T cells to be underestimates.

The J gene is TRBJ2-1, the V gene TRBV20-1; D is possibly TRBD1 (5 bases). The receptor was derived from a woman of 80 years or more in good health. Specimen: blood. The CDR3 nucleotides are TGCAGTGCTATGGCCAGGGTTGAGGATTACAATGAGCAGTTCTTC. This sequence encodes CSAMARVEDYNEQFF.